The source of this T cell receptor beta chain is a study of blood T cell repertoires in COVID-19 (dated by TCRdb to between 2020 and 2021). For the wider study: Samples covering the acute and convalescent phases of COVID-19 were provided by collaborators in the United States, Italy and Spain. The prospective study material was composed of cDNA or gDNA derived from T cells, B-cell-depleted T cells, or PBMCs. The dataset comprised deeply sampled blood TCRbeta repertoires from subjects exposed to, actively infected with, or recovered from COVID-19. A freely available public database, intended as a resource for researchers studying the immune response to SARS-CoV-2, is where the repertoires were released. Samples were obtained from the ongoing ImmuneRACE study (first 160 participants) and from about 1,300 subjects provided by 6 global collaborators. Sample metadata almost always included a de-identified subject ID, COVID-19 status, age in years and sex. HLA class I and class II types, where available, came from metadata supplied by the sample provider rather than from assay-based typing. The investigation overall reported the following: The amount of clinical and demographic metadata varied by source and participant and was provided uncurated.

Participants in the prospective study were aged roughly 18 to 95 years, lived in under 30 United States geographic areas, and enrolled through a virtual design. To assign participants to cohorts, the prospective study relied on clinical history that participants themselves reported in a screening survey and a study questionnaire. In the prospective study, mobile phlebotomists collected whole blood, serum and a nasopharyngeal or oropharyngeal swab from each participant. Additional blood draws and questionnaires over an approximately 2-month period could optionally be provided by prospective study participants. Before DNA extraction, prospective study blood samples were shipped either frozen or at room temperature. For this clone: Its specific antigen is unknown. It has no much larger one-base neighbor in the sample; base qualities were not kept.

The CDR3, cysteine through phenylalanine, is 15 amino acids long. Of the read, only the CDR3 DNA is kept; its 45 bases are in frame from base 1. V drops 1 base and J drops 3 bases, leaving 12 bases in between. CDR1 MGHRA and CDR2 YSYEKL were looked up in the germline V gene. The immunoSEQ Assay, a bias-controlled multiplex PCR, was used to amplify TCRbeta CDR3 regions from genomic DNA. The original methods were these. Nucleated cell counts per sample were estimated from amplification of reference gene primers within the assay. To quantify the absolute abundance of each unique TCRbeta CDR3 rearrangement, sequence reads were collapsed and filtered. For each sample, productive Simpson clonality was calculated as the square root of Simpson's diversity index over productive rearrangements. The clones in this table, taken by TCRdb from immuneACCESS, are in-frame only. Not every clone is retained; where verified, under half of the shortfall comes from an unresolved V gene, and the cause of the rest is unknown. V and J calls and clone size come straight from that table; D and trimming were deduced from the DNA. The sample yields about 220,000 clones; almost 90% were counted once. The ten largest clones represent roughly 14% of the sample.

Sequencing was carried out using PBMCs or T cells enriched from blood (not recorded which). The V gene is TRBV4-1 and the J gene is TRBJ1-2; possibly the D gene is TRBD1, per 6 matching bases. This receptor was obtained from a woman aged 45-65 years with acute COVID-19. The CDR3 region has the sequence CASSQVGGRDYGYTF. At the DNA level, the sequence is TGCGCCAGCAGCCAAGTTGGGGGCAGGGACTATGGCTACACCTTC.